The 23 T cell receptor beta chains below come from one sample, sequenced in a study of beta chain features in type 1 diabetes. Notes on the study in general: Shorter TCRB CDR3s, moderately but significantly so, marked every one of the four CD4+ subsets in Type 1 diabetes patients.

Expressed TCRB transcripts were sequenced, since all the RNA that had been isolated was reverse transcribed. Sequencing used immunoSEQ multiplex PCR; TCRdb keeps in-frame clones, though not all of them. This table has around 70,000 clones, nearly 50% appearing once. Their recognized antigens are unknown. Material for sequencing was central memory CD4+ T cells from blood. The receptors originated from a man under 40 with type 1 diabetes.

This rearrangement joins TRBV7-9 to TRBJ1-6; 8 bases map to TRBD1. V trimming: 4 bases; J trimming: 10 bases; junction bases outside the gene matches: 6. Germline lookup yields CDR1 SEHNR and CDR2 FQNEAQ (reference sequence). This CDR3 is built from 14 residues. The CDR3 sequence: CASSSGTGGSPLHF. CDR3 in DNA: TGTGCCAGCAGCTCCGGGACAGGCGGCTCACCCCTCCACTTT.

This clone was seen only a few times. The chain has TRBV4-1 and TRBJ1-2; D perhaps matches TRBD1 (6 bases). CDR1 is MGHRA, CDR2 YSYEKL, per germline. Trimming removed 2 bases from V and 4 bases from J, with 11 bases in between. The CDR3 sequence is 14 residues long. The CDR3 DNA follows: TGCGCCAGCAGCCAACTTACAGGGCTCTATGGCTACACCTTC. Its translation is CASSQLTGLYGYTF.

This clone is a singleton in its sample. The V gene is TRBV5-8, the J gene TRBJ2-7; TRBD1 is a possible D gene (7 bases). Germline V lookup: CDR1 SGHTS, CDR2 YDEGEE. Trimming removed 3 bases at V and 6 bases at J, with 13 bases between. The CDR3 covers 13 residues. The CDR3 DNA reads as TGTGCCAGCAGCTCTCAGCAGGGGGGCGAGCAGTACTTC. Amino acids: CASSSQQGGEQYF. The full variable domain, completed using reference TRBV5-8 and TRBJ2-7, is EAGVTQSPTHLIKTRGQQATLRCSPISGHTSVYWYQQALGLGLQFLLWYDEGEERNRGNFPPRFSGRQFPNYSSELNVNALELEDSALYLCASSSQQGGEQYFGPGTRLTVT.

The V call is TRBV7-2, the J call TRBJ2-5; 7 bases are a match to TRBD2. The CDR3 runs to 15 residues. Unmatched junction bases numbered 6, after V lost 1 base and J lost 4 bases. Germline CDR1 reads SGHTA; CDR2 reads FQGNSA. The CDR3 region is CASSLERSGTETQYF. CDR3 nucleotide sequence: TGTGCCAGCAGCTTAGAGCGCAGCGGGACAGAGACCCAGTACTTC.

V gene TRBV6-5 combines with J gene TRBJ2-7; D is ambiguous. V was clipped by 2 bases and J by 7 bases, with 12 bases between them. This CDR3 spans 13 amino acids. CDR1 MNHEY and CDR2 SVGAGI come from the germline V gene. The DNA for the CDR3 is TGTGCCAGCAGTTACGAAGGAATGAGGGAGCAGTACTTC. This codes for CASSYEGMREQYF.

The chain combines TRBV19 with TRBJ2-5; possibly TRBD2 for D (6 bases). With 0 bases removed from V and 6 bases from J, the gap between germline ends came to 8 bases. Germline CDR1 LNHDA, CDR2 SQIVND (reference sequence). The CDR3 covers 13 residues. The CDR3 protein is CASSIEAGKTQYF. The CDR3 DNA follows: TGTGCCAGTAGTATAGAGGCGGGGAAGACCCAGTACTTC.

V usage is TRBV7-6 and J usage is TRBJ1-2; D perhaps matches TRBD1 (6 bases). The CDR3 has 17 amino acids. The V gene lost 5 bases and the J gene lost 0 bases, with 19 bases spanning the gap. Per germline, CDR1 SGHVS and CDR2 FNYEAQ. For the CDR3, the DNA is TGTGCCAGCAGCCCCGGGCGGGGGGGCTCCGCTAACTATGGCTACACCTTC. Its protein product is CASSPGRGGSANYGYTF.

The table lists this clone with a count of one. This sequence joins TRBV7-9 and TRBJ1-2; TRBD1 matches 10 bases. CDR1 is SEHNR and CDR2 is FQNEAQ in the germline V gene (reference sequence). The CDR3 loop spans 15 amino acids. The junction had 7 bases not matched to a gene; V was cut back by 5 bases and J by 4 bases. Here the CDR3 DNA reads TGTGCCAGCAGCCTTGGACAGGGGGGTCCCTATGGCTACACCTTC. It translates to CASSLGQGGPYGYTF.

The chain is built from TRBV11-3 and TRBJ2-3; 7 bases map to TRBD1. The V gene's germline CDR1 is SGHNT and CDR2 YENEEA. The CDR3 has 17 amino acids. V was clipped by 1 base and J by 4 bases; unmatched bases: 11. Here the CDR3 reads CASSLGIGGTASDTQYF. CDR3 DNA sequence: TGTGCCAGCAGCTTAGGAATCGGTGGGACAGCTTCAGATACGCAGTATTTT.

V usage is TRBV30 and J usage is TRBJ2-7; 11 bases fit TRBD1. Germline CDR1 is GTSNPN and CDR2 is SVGIG (reference sequence). The V and J ends lost 3 bases and 4 bases, in that order; junction bases with no gene match: 2. The CDR3 totals 13 residues. The CDR3 coding sequence is TGTGCCTGGAGAGGGACAGGGGGGTACGAGCAGTACTTC. Translation: CAWRGTGGYEQYF.

The chain employs TRBV5-4 and TRBJ1-2; 12 bases agree with TRBD1. CDR3 size: 17 residues. Trimming took 4 bases from V and 5 from J; bases not matched to a gene: 12. Germline CDR1 reads SGHNT; CDR2 reads YYREEE (reference sequence). For the CDR3, the DNA is TGTGCCAGCAGCCCCGGGACAGGGGGCTTCGATGGTTATGGCTACACCTTC. Amino acids: CASSPGTGGFDGYGYTF.

At least ten counts were recorded for this clone. The rearrangement joins TRBV29-1 to TRBJ1-2, with a possible D match to TRBD1 (5 bases). CDR1 and CDR2 (germline): SQVTM, ANQGSEA. This CDR3 is 11 amino acids long. V was shortened by 6 bases and J by 8 bases, with 13 bases between the two germline ends. The CDR3 here is CSVGGARGYTF. CDR3 coding DNA: TGCAGCGTGGGAGGGGCGCGAGGCTACACCTTC.

CDR3 loop: CASMSGDRTGYTF. The CDR3 DNA reads TGTGCCAGTATGAGTGGCGACAGGACGGGCTACACCTTC. V usage is TRBV19 and J usage is TRBJ1-2, with TRBD1 as a possible D gene (6 bases). CDR3 length: 13 residues. V was cut by 7 bases and J by 8 bases, with 17 bases left in between. The germline V gene has CDR1 LNHDA and CDR2 SQIVND (reference sequence).

The gene calls are TRBV5-8 and TRBJ2-2; 7 bases are shared with TRBD1. The J segment lost 6 bases and the V segment lost 7 bases, leaving 6 bases of the junction unmatched. Germline V lookup: CDR1 SGHTS, CDR2 YDEGEE. This CDR3 is built from 13 residues. For the CDR3, the DNA is TGTGCCAGCGGAACAGGGGTCTCCGGGGAGCTGTTTTTT. It is translated as CASGTGVSGELFF.

The chain couples TRBV7-9 to TRBJ2-3; 9 nucleotides line up with TRBD2. Germline V CDR1 and CDR2: SEHNR, FQNEAQ (reference sequence). This CDR3 contains 16 residues. The V and J ends lost 3 bases and 4 bases, in that order; junction bases with no gene match: 8. The chain's CDR3 is CASSFLPGLAADTQYF. CDR3 nucleotides: TGTGCCAGCAGCTTCCTCCCGGGACTAGCCGCAGATACGCAGTATTTT.

This sequence joins TRBV19 and TRBJ2-2; no reliable D call. The CDR3 is 13 amino acids. V lost 5 bases and J lost 5, with 9 bases in between. Germline V CDR1 and CDR2: LNHDA, SQIVND (reference sequence). Here the CDR3 reads CASSGLTTGELFF. CDR3 sequence (DNA): TGTGCCAGTAGTGGCCTGACAACCGGGGAGCTGTTTTTT.

In this sample, this clone turned up a few times. This chain links TRBV4-2 with TRBJ2-5; 11 bases fit TRBD1. The CDR3 has 17 amino acids. Losses at the gene ends were 4 bases for V and 5 bases for J; bases not matched to a gene: 12. Germline V CDR1 and CDR2: LGHNA, YNFKEQ. CDR3 DNA: TGTGCCAGCAGCCGAAGTCCCCGGACAGGGGGCTCGGAGACCCAGTACTTC. It yields the protein CASSRSPRTGGSETQYF.

The CDR3 spells CASSFDRPTGANVLTF. For the CDR3, the DNA is TGTGCCAGCAGCTTCGACAGGCCGACTGGGGCCAACGTCCTGACTTTC. The chain combines TRBV7-9 with TRBJ2-6; weak D call: TRBD1 (6 bases). Trimming shortened V by 3 bases and J by 2 bases, and 11 bases separated the two germline ends. The CDR3 spans 16 residues. The germline V gene has CDR1 SEHNR and CDR2 FQNEAQ (reference sequence).

This clone has just a few counts. This chain uses TRBV7-9 with TRBJ2-7, with unresolved D. The ends were cut back, 5 bases at V and 3 bases at J, with 8 bases in the middle. The germline CDR1 and CDR2 sequences are SEHNR and FQNEAQ (reference sequence). The CDR3 length is 12 residues. CDR3 DNA: TGTGCCAGCAGCATGGGCTACTACGAGCAGTACTTC. Translation gives CASSMGYYEQYF.

As DNA, the CDR3 is TGTGCCAGCAGTGATTACAGGTTCGGCGCGAAAAACACCGGGGAGCTGTTTTTT. Its translation is CASSDYRFGAKNTGELFF. The V gene is TRBV5-6, the J gene TRBJ2-2, with D possibly TRBD1 on 5 matching bases. CDR1 is SGHDT, CDR2 YYEEEE, per germline. The CDR3 is 18 residues long. Trimming cost V 5 bases and J 2 bases, with 22 bases left between them.

The rearrangement links TRBV4-1 to TRBJ1-5; the D is unclear. In germline, CDR1 is MGHRA, CDR2 YSYEKL. Deletions cut 0 bases from V and 0 bases from J, with 12 bases between. CDR3 size: 17 residues. The CDR3 DNA follows: TGCGCCAGCAGCCAAGAGCCGGGAGGCTATAGCAATCAGCCCCAGCATTTT. Translation: CASSQEPGGYSNQPQHF.

This clone came up a few times. The chain carries TRBV7-9 and TRBJ1-1; D gene uncertain. This CDR3 is 15 amino acids long. V lost 5 bases and J lost 5, with 18 bases in between. CDR1 and CDR2 (germline): SEHNR, FQNEAQ (reference sequence). The CDR3 protein is CASSLLQSLLTEAFF. DNA of the CDR3: TGTGCCAGCAGCCTATTACAGAGTTTATTGACTGAAGCTTTCTTT.

This clone was counted a few times. This chain joins TRBV7-2 and TRBJ2-1, with 10 bases aligning to TRBD2. Germline CDR1 reads SGHTA; CDR2 reads FQGNSA. The CDR3 spans 15 residues. With V trimmed by 5 bases and J by 5 bases, 6 bases remained unmatched. For the CDR3, the DNA is TGTGCCAGCAGCCGGACTAGCGGAGAACACAATGAGCAGTTCTTC. Protein: CASSRTSGEHNEQFF.